This TCR beta chain was documented in a study of CD8+CD57+ T cells in acquired aplastic anemia (dated 2018 in TCRdb). Regarding the study in general: On average, sorted CD4+ and CD8+ cells yielded about 3 ug of extracted DNA, with a range of about 0.17 to 27.4 ug. CD8+CD57+ expansion was defined as a frequency above the mean frequency observed in healthy subjects.

In this sample, this clonotype turned up a few times. What antigen it recognizes has not been identified. Base qualities are not recorded, but no much larger clone differs from it by a single base. Expansion of CD8+CD57+ cells had been shown by flow cytometry in the patients chosen for sequencing. Every patient had a diagnosis of severe acquired aplastic anemia based on International Study of Aplastic Anemia and Agranulocytosis and Camitta criteria. Patients had received no therapy at the time of blood sampling. In the study, sorted CD4+ and CD8+ blood T cells from patients with severe aplastic anemia and from healthy subjects underwent deep sequencing of TCR repertoires. Patients were enrolled in the USA under clinicaltrials.gov protocols 00001620, 01623167, 00001397, 00071045, 00081523 and 00961064. Ficoll-Paque density gradient centrifugation was used to isolate peripheral blood mononuclear cells. Before DNA was extracted, CD4+ and CD8+ T cells were sorted using either FACS or magnetic beads.

What the work shows at the level of the full study, not this receptor alone: Approximately 31 CD8+ CDR3 sequences were found in both patients and controls but appeared to be highly expressed in patients and within the immunodominant clones of the patients. Patients and healthy controls showed no significant difference in CD8+ Simpson's diversity (P=0.060).

From V the trimming removes 8 bases and from J it removes 4 bases, while the gene matches leave 4 bases of the junction unaccounted for. The CDR3 goes from the cysteine to the phenylalanine over 15 residues. The entry retains the CDR3 DNA only, 45 bases that are in frame from base 1. The germline V gene (reference sequence) yields LGHDT for CDR1 and YNNKEL for CDR2. Genomic DNA was used as template for profiling of TCR beta VDJ combinations and CDR3 sequences. An Illumina HiSeq 2000 was the platform used for TCR repertoire sequencing. Per the authors' processing: TRBV/TRBJ rearrangement plots, CDR3 size and DJ length profiles, and Simpson's diversity index were used to assess repertoires. The most abundant DNA sequence in the deep sequencing data was taken as the immunodominant clone. CDR3 amino acid sequences were checked for sharing between subjects and were compared against published repertoires and the VDJdb database. The raw public data were reprocessed by TCRdb itself: fastp quality trimming at Q25, MiXCR clonotype calling, in-frame beta chains only. When rows share a CDR3 protein, they turn into one entry using the most common DNA and genes. None of the V and J calls come from the authors' own analysis; TCRdb made them. This sample has 160,000 or so distinct CDR3 sequences in its table, and roughly 50% of those were observed once. The leading ten clones occupy 3.2% of the sample.

This TCR was recovered from a human donor with aplastic anemia. Sequenced material: sorted CD4+, CD8+, or CD8+CD57+ T cells (not recorded which) from PBMCs. The V and J genes are TRBV3-1 and TRBJ2-1; a stretch of 14 junction bases matches TRBD2. CDR3 reads: CASRRLAGGYNEQFF. The nucleotide sequence is given as TGTGCCAGCCGCCGACTAGCGGGAGGGTACAATGAGCAGTTCTTC.